One and the same sample provided the 21 T cell receptor beta chains below, sequenced in a study of blood T cell repertoires in COVID-19. This table comes from immunoSEQ multiplex PCR, and its TCRdb copy is limited to in-frame clones, with some not included. This table has roughly 260,000 clones, about nine tenths appearing once. Sequences were obtained from peripheral blood. These receptors were taken from a man in his forties or fifties who had recovered from COVID-19.

The count of this clone is one. V is TRBV12-3 or TRBV12-4 and J is TRBJ2-5; no clear D gene. V was shortened by 6 bases and J by 0 bases, with 5 bases between the two germline ends. This CDR3 is 12 amino acids long. CDR3 sequence reads: CASSPYQETQYF. As DNA, the CDR3 is TGTGCCAGCAGCCCGTACCAAGAGACCCAGTACTTC.

V gene TRBV4-2 combines with J gene TRBJ2-7; weak D call: TRBD2 (5 bases). V gave up 0 bases and J gave up 0 bases, with 21 bases separating them. The CDR3 consists of 19 residues. Germline V gives CDR1 LGHNA, CDR2 YNFKEQ. The CDR3 DNA reads as TGTGCCAGCAGCCAAGAAAGCCCCGAACTAGTTATCCCCTCCTACGAGCAGTACTTC. This codes for CASSQESPELVIPSYEQYF.

The chain carries TRBV19 and TRBJ1-2, with no clear D. Germline V CDR1 and CDR2: LNHDA, SQIVND (reference sequence). The CDR3 consists of 14 residues. V lost 3 bases to trimming and J lost 4 bases, with 12 bases between them. CDR3 sequence: CASSISRQAYGYTF. The CDR3 region has the DNA TGTGCCAGTAGTATTTCCCGCCAGGCCTATGGCTACACCTTC. The whole variable domain, filled in from reference TRBV19 and TRBJ1-2, reads DGGITQSPKYLFRKEGQNVTLSCEQNLNHDAMYWYRQDPGQGLRLIYYSQIVNDFQKGDIAEGYSVSREKKESFPLTVTSAQKNPTAFYLCASSISRQAYGYTFGSGTRLTVV.

J is TRBJ2-2 and V is TRBV14; the D is unclear. V was clipped by 3 bases and J by 7 bases, with 12 bases between them. This CDR3 has 14 amino acids. Germline V gene sequence: CDR1 SGHDN, CDR2 FVKESK. In nucleotides, the CDR3 is TGTGCCAGCAGCCACCGACTTTTGGACGGGGAGCTGTTTTTT. As protein: CASSHRLLDGELFF.

The chain couples TRBV10-3 to TRBJ2-1; 7 bases agree with TRBD2. Germline CDR1 and CDR2: ENHRY and SYGVKD. The CDR3 has 15 amino acids. The V and J ends lost 3 bases and 1 base, in that order; junction bases with no gene match: 3. CDR3 sequence reads: CAISESGISYNEQFF. CDR3 in DNA: TGTGCCATCAGTGAAAGCGGGATTTCCTACAATGAGCAGTTCTTC.

This clone appeared once. CDR3 sequence reads: CASSQDLVWQLEETQYF. In DNA, the CDR3 is TGTGCCAGCAGCCAAGATCTCGTGTGGCAGCTAGAAGAGACCCAGTACTTC. The V and J genes are TRBV3-1 (or the pseudogene TRBV3-2) and TRBJ2-5; D gene ambiguous. The germline gives CDR1 LGHDT, CDR2 YNNKEL (reference sequence). Trimming removed 0 bases at V and 3 bases at J, with 17 bases between. This CDR3 region has 17 residues.

The V gene is TRBV9, the J gene TRBJ2-6, with D possibly TRBD1 on 5 matching bases. This CDR3 region has 17 residues. The germline V gene encodes CDR1 SGDLS and CDR2 YYNGEE. Trimming removed 3 bases from V and 2 bases from J, with 15 bases in between. The CDR3, as DNA: TGTGCCAGCAGCGGCCAGGGTAGTATAGCTGGGGCCAACGTCCTGACTTTC. Translating it yields CASSGQGSIAGANVLTF.

About this clone itself: This same CDR3 is encoded by further DNA sequences in the sample. The chain combines TRBV19 with TRBJ1-3; D possibly corresponds to TRBD1 (5 bases). The CDR3 length is 16 residues. V lost 1 base to trimming and J lost 0 bases, with 10 bases between them. Germline V CDR1 and CDR2: LNHDA, SQIVND (reference sequence). The CDR3 sequence is CASSIGQPSSGNTIYF. The CDR3 coding sequence is TGTGCCAGTAGTATAGGACAGCCGAGCTCTGGAAACACCATATATTTT.

This rearrangement joins TRBV5-1 to TRBJ2-7, with 10 bases that match TRBD2. The ends lost 5 bases at V and 2 bases at J; junction bases unmatched: 7. The V gene's germline CDR1 is SGHRS and CDR2 YFSETQ. The CDR3 totals 15 residues. The CDR3 DNA reads TGCGCCAGCAGTCGTCTAGCGGGGGATCCCTACGAGCAGTACTTC. The encoded protein is CASSRLAGDPYEQYF.

This chain links TRBV7-6 with TRBJ2-7, with 7 nucleotides matching TRBD2. Trimming cost V 5 bases and J 2 bases; bases outside gene matches: 6. Germline V gene data show CDR1 as SGHVS and CDR2 as FNYEAQ. This CDR3 region has 14 residues. CDR3: CASSPGLPPYEQYF. CDR3 nucleotides: TGTGCCAGCAGCCCGGGACTACCACCCTACGAGCAGTACTTC.

This clone has ten or more counts. The chain joins TRBV6-5 to TRBJ2-1, with TRBD2 matching 7 bases. Germline trimming cut 2 bases from V and 10 bases from J; bases unmatched to any gene: 2. The germline V gene encodes CDR1 MNHEY and CDR2 SVGAGI. This CDR3 is built from 12 residues. The CDR3 DNA reads as TGTGCCAGCAGTTACAGCGGGGCCGAGCAGTTCTTC. Amino acids: CASSYSGAEQFF.

The chain is built from TRBV5-1 and TRBJ2-1; 12 bases line up with TRBD1. The germline V gene encodes CDR1 SGHRS and CDR2 YFSETQ. The CDR3 loop spans 16 amino acids. Trimming took 0 bases from V and 7 from J; bases not matched to a gene: 5. Here the CDR3 reads CASSLEGQGAWNEQFF. DNA for the CDR3: TGCGCCAGCAGCTTGGAGGGACAGGGGGCTTGGAATGAGCAGTTCTTC.

V and J are TRBV6-5 and TRBJ2-4; perhaps TRBD1 as D (5 bases). V lost 7 bases to trimming and J lost 3 bases, with 16 bases between them. Germline V gives CDR1 MNHEY, CDR2 SVGAGI. This CDR3 spans 15 amino acids. The CDR3 DNA reads as TGTGCCAGCACCGCCAGACAGCGAATCAAAAACATTCAGTACTTC. This sequence encodes CASTARQRIKNIQYF.

The CDR3 DNA reads TGTGCCAGCAGCACCGGGTCTCACCAAAACATTCAGTACTTC. This gives the protein CASSTGSHQNIQYF. This chain links TRBV7-2 with TRBJ2-4, with D unresolved. Trimming removed 5 bases at V and 5 bases at J, with 13 bases between. Germline CDR1 reads SGHTA; CDR2 reads FQGNSA. The CDR3 is 14 amino acids.

J is TRBJ2-7 and V is TRBV5-4; 8 nucleotides agree with TRBD2. With V trimmed by 3 bases and J by 2 bases, 13 bases remained unmatched. The CDR3 sequence is 17 residues long. The germline V gene encodes CDR1 SGHNT and CDR2 YYREEE (reference sequence). The CDR3 reads CASSWGRQRGNTYEQYF. In nucleotides, the CDR3 is TGTGCCAGCAGCTGGGGGAGACAGCGGGGGAACACCTACGAGCAGTACTTC.

This chain links TRBV19 with TRBJ2-3; 7 nucleotides match TRBD2. The germline gives CDR1 LNHDA, CDR2 SQIVND (reference sequence). CDR3 length: 17 residues. Trimming removed 6 bases from V and 1 base from J; junction bases left unmatched: 13. CDR3 DNA: TGTGCCAGTAGCAACGGCCCCAGGGCGGGGGGCACAGATACGCAGTATTTT. As protein: CASSNGPRAGGTDTQYF.

The genes are TRBV7-2 and TRBJ2-1; D is perhaps TRBD1 (5 bases). The length of the CDR3 is 13 residues. V shed 1 base and J shed 10 bases, with 11 bases lying between them. Germline V gene lookup returns CDR1 SGHTA and CDR2 FQGNSA. Here the CDR3 DNA reads TGTGCCAGCAGCTTAGGGGGCTCGCGGGAGCAGTTCTTC. Translated, it gives CASSLGGSREQFF.

The chain couples TRBV3-1 (or the pseudogene TRBV3-2) to TRBJ2-3; perhaps TRBD1 as D (7 bases). The CDR3 runs to 20 residues. The V gene lost 0 bases and the J gene lost 2 bases, with 24 bases spanning the gap. The V gene's germline CDR1 is LGHDT and CDR2 YNNKEL (reference sequence). CDR3 protein: CASSQDPGQGGKTDTDTQYF. The CDR3 DNA reads as TGTGCCAGCAGCCAAGACCCCGGGCAGGGGGGAAAGACGGACACAGATACGCAGTATTTT.

V gene TRBV3-1 (or the pseudogene TRBV3-2) combines with J gene TRBJ2-1; possibly TRBD2 for D (6 bases). Germline V gene sequence: CDR1 LGHDT, CDR2 YNNKEL (reference sequence). V was clipped by 1 base and J by 2 bases, with 12 bases between them. This CDR3 has 16 amino acids. The CDR3 spells CASSQAPGLPYNEQFF. DNA for the CDR3: TGTGCCAGCAGCCAAGCCCCGGGACTCCCCTACAATGAGCAGTTCTTC.

The V gene is TRBV6-5, the J gene TRBJ2-7; perhaps TRBD1 as D (6 bases). Germline V gene lookup returns CDR1 MNHEY and CDR2 SVGAGI. Trimming left V 7 bases short and J 3 bases short, with 16 bases between. The CDR3 has 14 amino acids. CDR3 in DNA: TGTGCCAGCAAATCGGGACATTATGACTACGAGCAGTACTTC. Translated, it gives CASKSGHYDYEQYF.

The chain employs TRBV7-2 and TRBJ1-2; possibly TRBD1 for D (6 bases). CDR1 and CDR2 (germline): SGHTA, FQGNSA. The CDR3 has 15 residues. V shed 4 bases and J shed 4 bases, with 16 bases lying between them. Here the CDR3 reads CASSSLRDIAYGYTF. Written as DNA, the CDR3 is TGTGCCAGCAGCTCCTTACGGGACATAGCCTATGGCTACACCTTC.